This T cell receptor beta chain was captured in a study of shared clonotypes between healthy human individuals. The replicate PCRs on unsorted PBMC were given approximately 0.3 ug DNA, which is 30,000 to 35,000 T cell genomes. Some clones are missing from TCRdb's copy, which holds only in-frame ones; the method was immunoSEQ multiplex PCR. The table has roughly 510,000 clones, about 80% seen once. As to this clone: Its antigen is not known.

Study-wide results and caveats: Among donors, sharing of clonotypes was expected to be affected by sequencing depth.

From germline, CDR1 is MGHRA and CDR2 YSYEKL. CDR3 length equals 16 residues. V was clipped by 1 base and J by 6 bases; unmatched bases: 9. This TCR came from a woman between 40 and 55 years old in good health. Some clones in this sample may be carry-over from other donors' samples. The chain employs TRBV4-1 and TRBJ2-3; 8 nucleotides match TRBD2. The sequenced sample was PBMCs. In nucleotides, the CDR3 is TGCGCCAGCAGCCAAGTAGGAGCGGGAGAAATGGATACGCAGTATTTT. Translating gives CASSQVGAGEMDTQYF.